A selection of T cell receptor beta chains follows, all from one sample in a study of radiation and T cells in renal cell carcinoma. The repertoire was sequenced with immunoSEQ multiplex PCR; TCRdb's copy has only in-frame clones and lacks some. The table shows approximately 150,000 clones, with approximately 90% occurring only once. This sample comprised blood, obtained from a patient whose treatment included radiotherapy and nephrectomy. The source of these receptors is a woman in her 70s with renal cell carcinoma. CDR3s include the opening cysteine and the closing phenylalanine or tryptophan. The D gene is left open where the match is weak. Some rows mark clone size as missing; the rest say once, few, many or name a class of expanded clone.

J gene: TRBJ1-3; D gene: TRBD1; V gene: TRBV6-5; clone size: NA; CDR3 length: 15; CDR3 protein: CASSRQGSSGNTIYF; CDR3 DNA: TGTGCCAGCAGTAGACAGGGGAGCTCTGGAAACACCATATATTTT
J gene: TRBJ1-1; D gene: NA; V gene: TRBV5-1; clone size: NA; CDR3 length: 15; CDR3 protein: CASSLDLRMNTEAFF; CDR3 DNA: TGCGCCAGCAGCCTGGACTTGCGTATGAACACTGAAGCTTTCTTT
J gene: TRBJ2-3; D gene: NA; V gene: TRBV5-4; clone size: once; CDR3 length: 14; CDR3 protein: CASLRDRVLDTQYF; CDR3 DNA: TGTGCCAGCCTCCGGGACCGTGTCTTGGATACGCAGTATTTT
J gene: TRBJ1-4; D gene: NA; V gene: TRBV6-6; clone size: NA; CDR3 length: 13; CDR3 protein: CASSLPTGEKLFF; CDR3 DNA: TGTGCCAGCAGTCTCCCGACGGGTGAAAAACTGTTTTTT
J gene: TRBJ2-7; D gene: NA; V gene: TRBV7-3; clone size: NA; CDR3 length: 15; CDR3 protein: CASSRQSGQPYEQYF; CDR3 DNA: TGTGCCAGCAGCCGACAGTCCGGACAGCCCTACGAGCAGTACTTC
J gene: TRBJ2-7; D gene: TRBD1; V gene: TRBV9; clone size: once; CDR3 length: 13; CDR3 protein: CASSASTGGEQYF; CDR3 DNA: TGTGCCAGCAGCGCCTCGACAGGGGGGGAGCAGTACTTC
J gene: TRBJ1-2; D gene: NA; V gene: TRBV9; clone size: NA; CDR3 length: 13; CDR3 protein: CASGLPAGYGYTF; CDR3 DNA: TGTGCCAGCGGCCTTCCGGCTGGGTATGGCTACACCTTC
J gene: TRBJ2-2; D gene: TRBD1; V gene: TRBV4-1; clone size: NA; CDR3 length: 16; CDR3 protein: CASSQDLQGYTGELFF; CDR3 DNA: TGCGCCAGCAGCCAAGATTTACAGGGGTACACCGGGGAGCTGTTTTTT
J gene: TRBJ1-5; D gene: NA; V gene: TRBV10-3; clone size: NA; CDR3 length: 12; CDR3 protein: CAISDRGQPQHF; CDR3 DNA: TGTGCCATCAGTGACAGGGGACAGCCCCAGCATTTT
J gene: TRBJ2-3; D gene: NA; V gene: TRBV4-1; clone size: NA; CDR3 length: 14; CDR3 protein: CASSTRDQSDTQYF; CDR3 DNA: TGCGCCAGCAGCACCCGGGACCAAAGTGATACGCAGTATTTT
J gene: TRBJ2-7; D gene: NA; V gene: TRBV6-5; clone size: NA; CDR3 length: 15; CDR3 protein: CASSYSRGGAYEQYF; CDR3 DNA: TGTGCCAGCAGTTACTCGAGGGGGGGCGCCTACGAGCAGTACTTC
J gene: TRBJ1-2; D gene: NA; V gene: TRBV30; clone size: NA; CDR3 length: 14; CDR3 protein: CAWSLRPPAYGYTF; CDR3 DNA: TGTGCCTGGAGTCTCCGGCCTCCCGCCTATGGCTACACCTTC
J gene: TRBJ2-3; D gene: NA; V gene: TRBV27; clone size: NA; CDR3 length: 15; CDR3 protein: CASSPFQGSTDTQYF; CDR3 DNA: TGTGCCAGCAGCCCCTTCCAGGGTAGCACAGATACGCAGTATTTT
J gene: TRBJ1-5; D gene: NA; V gene: TRBV7-9; clone size: NA; CDR3 length: 15; CDR3 protein: CASSTQGLSNQPQHF; CDR3 DNA: TGTGCCAGCAGCACCCAGGGGTTAAGCAATCAGCCCCAGCATTTT
J gene: TRBJ1-2; D gene: TRBD1; V gene: TRBV19; clone size: NA; CDR3 length: 16; CDR3 protein: CASSPRKGAGDYGYTF; CDR3 DNA: TGTGCCAGTAGTCCCCGAAAGGGGGCCGGGGACTATGGCTACACCTTC
J gene: TRBJ1-6; D gene: TRBD1; V gene: TRBV4-3; clone size: once; CDR3 length: 15; CDR3 protein: CASSQGGQGSSPLHF; CDR3 DNA: TGCGCCAGCAGCCAAGGGGGACAGGGAAGTTCACCCCTCCACTTT
J gene: TRBJ2-1; D gene: NA; V gene: TRBV5-1; clone size: NA; CDR3 length: 14; CDR3 protein: CASSLGGSGNEQFF; CDR3 DNA: TGCGCCAGCAGCTTGGGCGGTAGCGGCAATGAGCAGTTCTTC
J gene: TRBJ2-7; D gene: NA; V gene: TRBV2; clone size: once; CDR3 length: 10; CDR3 protein: CASSQTLQYF; CDR3 DNA: TGTGCCAGCAGCCAGACCCTGCAGTACTTC
J gene: TRBJ2-3; D gene: NA; V gene: TRBV30; clone size: NA; CDR3 length: 13; CDR3 protein: CACRQGGTDTQYF; CDR3 DNA: TGTGCCTGTCGGCAGGGTGGCACAGATACGCAGTATTTT
J gene: TRBJ2-5; D gene: TRBD2; V gene: TRBV7-2; clone size: NA; CDR3 length: 13; CDR3 protein: CASSSSGQETQYF; CDR3 DNA: TGTGCCAGCAGCTCTAGCGGTCAAGAGACCCAGTACTTC
J gene: TRBJ2-7; D gene: TRBD2; V gene: TRBV4-3; clone size: NA; CDR3 length: 16; CDR3 protein: CASSQVPGLAGFEQYF; CDR3 DNA: TGCGCCAGCAGCCAAGTACCGGGACTAGCGGGGTTCGAGCAGTACTTC
J gene: TRBJ1-3; D gene: TRBD1; V gene: TRBV6-5; clone size: NA; CDR3 length: 14; CDR3 protein: CASSQTGRSNTIYF; CDR3 DNA: TGTGCCAGCAGTCAGACAGGGCGGTCTAACACCATATATTTT
J gene: TRBJ1-5; D gene: TRBD1; V gene: TRBV19; clone size: once; CDR3 length: 15; CDR3 protein: CASSTGQGGGQPQHF; CDR3 DNA: TGTGCCAGTAGTACCGGACAGGGGGGAGGACAGCCCCAGCATTTT
J gene: TRBJ1-2; D gene: NA; V gene: TRBV5-4; clone size: NA; CDR3 length: 13; CDR3 protein: CASSAPDNYGYTF; CDR3 DNA: TGTGCCAGCAGCGCTCCGGACAACTATGGCTACACCTTC
J gene: TRBJ1-1; D gene: TRBD1; V gene: TRBV6-4; clone size: NA; CDR3 length: 14; CDR3 protein: CASRRDRANTEAFF; CDR3 DNA: TGTGCCAGCAGGAGGGACAGGGCGAACACTGAAGCTTTCTTT
J gene: TRBJ2-7; D gene: TRBD1; V gene: TRBV6-1; clone size: few; CDR3 length: 14; CDR3 protein: CASSVRDRGYEQYF; CDR3 DNA: TGTGCCAGCAGTGTGCGGGACAGGGGTTACGAGCAGTACTTC
J gene: TRBJ1-1; D gene: NA; V gene: TRBV28; clone size: NA; CDR3 length: 15; CDR3 protein: CASKTGEGRVTEAFF; CDR3 DNA: TGTGCCAGCAAGACGGGGGAGGGTAGGGTCACTGAAGCTTTCTTT
J gene: TRBJ2-4; D gene: TRBD1; V gene: TRBV7-2; clone size: NA; CDR3 length: 13; CDR3 protein: CASSVTGSNIQYF; CDR3 DNA: TGTGCCAGCAGCGTGACAGGGTCAAACATTCAGTACTTC
J gene: TRBJ1-1; D gene: TRBD1; V gene: TRBV7-3; clone size: NA; CDR3 length: 14; CDR3 protein: CASSQTGSRTEAFF; CDR3 DNA: TGTGCCAGCAGCCAGACAGGGTCACGGACTGAAGCTTTCTTT
J gene: TRBJ2-7; D gene: TRBD1; V gene: TRBV9; clone size: NA; CDR3 length: 13; CDR3 protein: CASSSGTGGQQYF; CDR3 DNA: TGTGCCAGCAGCTCCGGGACAGGGGGGCAGCAGTACTTC
J gene: TRBJ2-1; D gene: NA; V gene: TRBV9; clone size: NA; CDR3 length: 17; CDR3 protein: CASSVAAGGALYNEQFF; CDR3 DNA: TGTGCCAGCAGCGTAGCTGCCGGCGGGGCCCTCTACAATGAGCAGTTCTTC
J gene: TRBJ2-4; D gene: NA; V gene: TRBV28; clone size: NA; CDR3 length: 16; CDR3 protein: CASGGATRLAKNIQYF; CDR3 DNA: TGTGCCAGCGGGGGAGCGACAAGACTAGCCAAAAACATTCAGTACTTC
J gene: TRBJ2-2; D gene: NA; V gene: TRBV4-1; clone size: NA; CDR3 length: 16; CDR3 protein: CASSQDPTGSSGELFF; CDR3 DNA: TGCGCCAGCAGCCAAGACCCTACAGGGTCGTCCGGGGAGCTGTTTTTT
J gene: TRBJ2-7; D gene: NA; V gene: TRBV19; clone size: NA; CDR3 length: 13; CDR3 protein: CASSSGGSYEQYF; CDR3 DNA: TGTGCCAGTAGTTCCGGGGGATCCTACGAGCAGTACTTC
J gene: TRBJ1-1; D gene: NA; V gene: TRBV5-6; clone size: NA; CDR3 length: 15; CDR3 protein: CASSLAQGKNSEAFF; CDR3 DNA: TGTGCCAGCAGCTTGGCACAGGGAAAGAATTCTGAAGCTTTCTTT
J gene: TRBJ2-5; D gene: NA; V gene: TRBV27; clone size: NA; CDR3 length: 15; CDR3 protein: CASSFQPPPRETQYF; CDR3 DNA: TGTGCCAGCAGTTTTCAGCCCCCCCCACGAGAGACCCAGTACTTC
J gene: TRBJ2-7; D gene: NA; V gene: TRBV12-5; clone size: NA; CDR3 length: 13; CDR3 protein: CASGLGRTGEQYF; CDR3 DNA: TGTGCTAGTGGTTTGGGGAGAACGGGGGAGCAGTACTTC
J gene: TRBJ1-1; D gene: NA; V gene: TRBV29-1; clone size: NA; CDR3 length: 11; CDR3 protein: CSVASEPEAFF; CDR3 DNA: TGCAGCGTTGCGTCTGAACCTGAAGCTTTCTTT
J gene: TRBJ1-2; D gene: NA; V gene: TRBV30; clone size: NA; CDR3 length: 14; CDR3 protein: CAWSQTTPNYGYTF; CDR3 DNA: TGTGCCTGGAGCCAGACGACACCTAACTATGGCTACACCTTC
J gene: TRBJ2-7; D gene: NA; V gene: TRBV15; clone size: NA; CDR3 length: 15; CDR3 protein: CATSRVRTASYEQYF; CDR3 DNA: TGTGCCACCAGCAGAGTTAGGACAGCTTCCTACGAGCAGTACTTC
J gene: TRBJ1-5; D gene: NA; V gene: TRBV4-2; clone size: NA; CDR3 length: 19; CDR3 protein: CASSQRSKQQGARNQPQHF; CDR3 DNA: TGTGCCAGCAGCCAACGCAGCAAGCAACAGGGAGCTAGAAATCAGCCCCAGCATTTT
J gene: TRBJ2-4; D gene: TRBD2; V gene: TRBV5-1; clone size: NA; CDR3 length: 17; CDR3 protein: CASSPSGAGGGKNIQYF; CDR3 DNA: TGCGCCAGCAGCCCTTCGGGGGCGGGGGGCGGCAAAAACATTCAGTACTTC
J gene: TRBJ2-2; D gene: NA; V gene: TRBV25-1; clone size: NA; CDR3 length: 11; CDR3 protein: CASRDTGELFF; CDR3 DNA: TGTGCCAGCAGAGATACCGGGGAGCTGTTTTTT
J gene: TRBJ1-6; D gene: NA; V gene: TRBV9; clone size: NA; CDR3 length: 15; CDR3 protein: CASSVSALLYSPLHF; CDR3 DNA: TGTGCCAGCAGCGTATCGGCCCTTCTATATTCACCCCTCCACTTT
J gene: TRBJ2-7; D gene: TRBD2; V gene: TRBV5-1; clone size: NA; CDR3 length: 16; CDR3 protein: CASSFSSGGFSYEQYF; CDR3 DNA: TGCGCCAGCAGTTTCAGTAGCGGGGGATTCTCCTACGAGCAGTACTTC
J gene: TRBJ1-6; D gene: NA; V gene: TRBV15; clone size: NA; CDR3 length: 13; CDR3 protein: CATAGAGNSPLHF; CDR3 DNA: TGTGCCACCGCGGGGGCAGGGAATTCACCCCTCCACTTT
J gene: TRBJ2-5; D gene: TRBD1; V gene: TRBV7-9; clone size: once; CDR3 length: 13; CDR3 protein: CARQGAGEETQYF; CDR3 DNA: TGTGCCCGACAGGGGGCGGGGGAAGAGACCCAGTACTTC
J gene: TRBJ1-1; D gene: NA; V gene: TRBV27; clone size: NA; CDR3 length: 16; CDR3 protein: CASSPGRTAEVGEAFF; CDR3 DNA: TGTGCCAGCAGCCCTGGGAGGACGGCCGAGGTGGGTGAAGCTTTCTTT
J gene: TRBJ2-1; D gene: NA; V gene: TRBV19; clone size: NA; CDR3 length: 13; CDR3 protein: CASSITSFNEQFF; CDR3 DNA: TGTGCCAGTAGTATAACTAGCTTCAATGAGCAGTTCTTC
J gene: TRBJ2-3; D gene: NA; V gene: TRBV5-1; clone size: NA; CDR3 length: 14; CDR3 protein: CASSPRGGTDTQYF; CDR3 DNA: TGCGCCAGCAGCCCGAGGGGTGGCACAGATACGCAGTATTTT
J gene: TRBJ1-1; D gene: TRBD1; V gene: TRBV2; clone size: NA; CDR3 length: 15; CDR3 protein: CASSFDRGRGTEAFF; CDR3 DNA: TGTGCCAGCAGTTTCGACAGGGGTCGGGGCACTGAAGCTTTCTTT
J gene: TRBJ2-7; D gene: TRBD1; V gene: TRBV19; clone size: once; CDR3 length: 19; CDR3 protein: CASSIEGIKGTGRSYEQYF; CDR3 DNA: TGTGCCAGTAGTATAGAAGGTATCAAAGGGACAGGGAGGTCCTACGAGCAGTACTTC
J gene: TRBJ2-3; D gene: TRBD2; V gene: TRBV5-4; clone size: NA; CDR3 length: 17; CDR3 protein: CASSSPPLAGATDTQYF; CDR3 DNA: TGTGCCAGCAGCTCCCCCCCCCTAGCGGGGGCCACAGATACGCAGTATTTT
J gene: TRBJ2-1; D gene: NA; V gene: TRBV14; clone size: NA; CDR3 length: 15; CDR3 protein: CASSQRVGTSNEQFF; CDR3 DNA: TGTGCCAGCAGCCAGCGGGTGGGAACTAGCAATGAGCAGTTCTTC
J gene: TRBJ1-2; D gene: NA; V gene: TRBV9; clone size: NA; CDR3 length: 13; CDR3 protein: CASSKGDGYGYTF; CDR3 DNA: TGTGCCAGCAGCAAAGGGGATGGCTATGGCTACACCTTC
J gene: TRBJ2-3; D gene: NA; V gene: TRBV6-1; clone size: once; CDR3 length: 14; CDR3 protein: CATPEPRNTDTQYF; CDR3 DNA: TGTGCCACCCCGGAACCGCGTAACACAGATACGCAGTATTTT
J gene: TRBJ2-7; D gene: NA; V gene: TRBV7-2; clone size: NA; CDR3 length: 16; CDR3 protein: CASSLGGGGITYEQYF; CDR3 DNA: TGTGCCAGCAGCTTAGGAGGGGGGGGCATCACCTACGAGCAGTACTTC
J gene: TRBJ2-2; D gene: TRBD2; V gene: TRBV2; clone size: NA; CDR3 length: 15; CDR3 protein: CARQLAGGNTGELFF; CDR3 DNA: TGTGCCAGACAACTAGCGGGGGGGAACACCGGGGAGCTGTTTTTT
J gene: TRBJ1-6; D gene: NA; V gene: TRBV2; clone size: NA; CDR3 length: 12; CDR3 protein: CASSEGRSPLHF; CDR3 DNA: TGTGCCAGCAGTGAGGGAAGGTCACCCCTCCACTTT
J gene: TRBJ2-1; D gene: TRBD2; V gene: TRBV6-5; clone size: NA; CDR3 length: 15; CDR3 protein: CASRPLAGGLNEQFF; CDR3 DNA: TGTGCCAGCAGGCCACTAGCGGGGGGGCTGAATGAGCAGTTCTTC